These 24 T cell receptor beta chains originate from one sample sequenced in a study of CD8+ T cells in alopecia areata (dated by TCRdb to about 2018). Read against the paper, the sample's time point label means: 4 weeks on oral tofacitinib. Read against the paper, the sample's treatment or condition label means: oral pan-JAK inhibitor, 5-10 mg twice daily. Library creation used the immunoSEQ multiplex PCR assay. RNA was extracted from all samples and reverse transcribed into cDNA as template for TCR sequencing. The immuneACCESS repertoire file appears here via TCRdb, limited to in-frame rearrangements. These files lack a portion of the clones; in checked studies, under half of the deficit traces to unresolved V genes, and the cause of the others is not known. This sample lists some 220,000 clones; roughly 56% were detected once. The ten largest clones capture around 1.5% of the sample. Source: CD4+ T cells sorted from blood, taken at week 4, from a patient treated with tofacitinib. The receptors come from a human donor with alopecia areata.

Worth noting for this clone: Within the sample, other DNA sequences also encode this same CDR3. The genes are TRBV30 and TRBJ1-5; D perhaps matches TRBD1 (5 bases). Germline CDR1 reads GTSNPN; CDR2 reads SVGIG (reference sequence). V was cut by 2 bases and J by 5 bases, with 10 bases left in between. The CDR3 is 13 amino acids. The CDR3 here is CAWSTGGDQPQHF. CDR3 in DNA: TGTGCCTGGAGTACAGGAGGGGATCAGCCCCAGCATTTT.

This clone came up a few times. This chain joins TRBV18 and TRBJ2-3; tentatively, D is TRBD2 (6 bases). V shed 5 bases and J shed 1 base, with 19 bases lying between them. Germline V gene lookup returns CDR1 KGHSH and CDR2 LQKENI. The CDR3 totals 17 residues. The CDR3 loop is CASSSNPGTGGTDTQYF. In nucleotides, the CDR3 is TGTGCCAGCTCATCGAACCCCGGGACTGGGGGCACAGATACGCAGTATTTT.

The CDR3 region is CAWSVRVNTGELFF. The CDR3 bases are TGTGCCTGGAGTGTACGAGTGAACACCGGGGAGCTGTTTTTT. The chain uses TRBV30 and TRBJ2-2; D uncertain. The germline V gene encodes CDR1 GTSNPN and CDR2 SVGIG (reference sequence). The CDR3 has 14 amino acids. Trimming took 0 bases from V and 1 from J, leaving 6 bases between them.

This clone was detected only a few times. V and J are TRBV29-1 and TRBJ2-1; the D is unclear. The CDR3 sequence is 12 residues long. V lost 4 bases, J lost 5 bases, and 9 bases lay in between. CDR1 SQVTM and CDR2 ANQGSEA come from the germline V gene. The CDR3 spells CSVGVVNNEQFF. The CDR3 bases are TGCAGCGTTGGAGTAGTTAACAATGAGCAGTTCTTC.

This clone was counted only a few times. The chain is built from TRBV6-6 and TRBJ1-1; D not certain. V was trimmed by 4 bases and J by 1 base, leaving 4 bases between them. The germline CDR1 and CDR2 sequences are MNHNY and SVGAGI (reference sequence). This CDR3 is 12 amino acids long. This chain's CDR3 is CASSSTNTEAFF. The CDR3, as DNA: TGTGCCAGCAGTTCCACGAACACTGAAGCTTTCTTT.

The V and J genes are TRBV4-3 and TRBJ1-1; 7 bases fit TRBD1. CDR1 and CDR2 (germline): LGHNA, YSLEER. The CDR3 has 16 amino acids. The J segment lost 3 bases and the V segment lost 4 bases, leaving 11 bases of the junction unmatched. CDR3 amino acids: CASSLQGGRAYTEAFF. For the CDR3, the DNA is TGCGCCAGCAGCCTCCAGGGGGGCAGGGCTTACACTGAAGCTTTCTTT.

The rearrangement uses TRBV30 and TRBJ1-1, with D perhaps TRBD1 (5 bases). The V end was cut by 2 bases, the J end by 5 bases, with 6 bases between. Germline assignment: CDR1 GTSNPN and CDR2 SVGIG (reference sequence). This CDR3 comprises 11 residues. Here the CDR3 DNA reads TGTGCCTGGAGTTCAGGGACTGAAGCTTTCTTT. Translating it yields CAWSSGTEAFF.

This clone has a handful of counts. The CDR3 loop is CASSLTGGVDGYTF. The CDR3 nucleotides are TGCGCCAGCAGTCTGACAGGGGGCGTGGACGGCTACACCTTC. The gene calls are TRBV5-1 and TRBJ1-2; TRBD1 matches at 10 bases. CDR3 length equals 14 residues. The V gene end was trimmed by 5 bases and the J gene end by 8 bases; junction bases not matched to a gene: 9. Germline V lookup: CDR1 SGHRS, CDR2 YFSETQ.

The chain uses TRBV30 and TRBJ1-1; D unresolved. Germline-derived CDR1 and CDR2 are GTSNPN and SVGIG (reference sequence). The CDR3 extends over 13 amino acids. The V and J ends lost 2 bases and 1 base respectively, with 8 bases between them. The CDR3 protein is CAWSPQQNTEAFF. Here the CDR3 DNA reads TGTGCCTGGAGTCCCCAGCAGAACACTGAAGCTTTCTTT.

The J gene is TRBJ2-1, the V gene TRBV30; 10 nucleotides line up with TRBD1. Germline V lookup: CDR1 GTSNPN, CDR2 SVGIG (reference sequence). The ends lost 7 bases at V and 8 bases at J; junction bases unmatched: 11. This CDR3 spans 14 amino acids. The CDR3 loop is CALIRDRGGYEQFF. The DNA of the CDR3 is TGTGCCTTGATCCGGGACAGGGGAGGGTATGAGCAGTTCTTC.

This clone turned up a few times. The rearrangement joins TRBV6-1 to TRBJ2-1; possibly TRBD1 for D (5 bases). V was clipped by 0 bases and J by 7 bases, with 10 bases between them. Germline CDR1 reads MNHNS; CDR2 reads SASEGT. This CDR3 has 14 amino acids. CDR3 in DNA: TGTGCCAGCAGTGAAGCTGGGGCGTTGAATGAGCAGTTCTTC. Its protein is CASSEAGALNEQFF.

J is TRBJ2-7 and V is TRBV29-1, with D uncertain. Germline V gene sequence: CDR1 SQVTM, CDR2 ANQGSEA. The ends were cut back, 3 bases at V and 2 bases at J, with 8 bases in the middle. There are 12 residues in the CDR3. The CDR3 here is CSVEVGAYEQYF. The CDR3 DNA reads as TGCAGCGTTGAGGTAGGCGCCTACGAGCAGTACTTC.

Comments on this clone: Other DNA sequences of this sample code for an identical CDR3. This sequence joins TRBV29-1 and TRBJ1-2, with 9 bases aligning to TRBD1. This CDR3 is built from 14 residues. V was pared by 7 bases and J by 2 bases, with 8 bases of the junction left unmatched. Germline CDR1 and CDR2: SQVTM and ANQGSEA. The CDR3: CSAATGGENYGYTF. CDR3 coding DNA: TGCAGCGCTGCGACAGGGGGTGAGAACTATGGCTACACCTTC.

This sequence joins TRBV7-9 and TRBJ2-2, with 10 bases fitting TRBD1. The germline V gene encodes CDR1 SEHNR and CDR2 FQNEAQ (reference sequence). V trimming: 3 bases; J trimming: 6 bases; junction bases outside the gene matches: 10. This CDR3 contains 17 residues. CDR3 region: CASSLDRGKFNAGELFF. The CDR3 DNA reads as TGTGCCAGCAGCTTGGACAGGGGGAAGTTTAACGCCGGGGAGCTGTTTTTT.

DNA for the CDR3: TGTGCCAGCAGTCCCCAGCCCGGGACAGCTGGCTACACCTTC. This translates into CASSPQPGTAGYTF. This rearrangement joins TRBV7-2 to TRBJ1-2, with 7 bases fitting TRBD1. The CDR3 runs to 14 residues. V gave up 6 bases and J gave up 7 bases; unmatched junction bases: 11. Germline-derived CDR1 and CDR2 are SGHTA and FQGNSA.

This clone was counted only a few times. V is TRBV12-5 and J is TRBJ2-5; TRBD2 might be the D (6 bases). V lost 5 bases to trimming and J lost 5 bases, with 18 bases between them. The CDR3 totals 15 residues. Germline-derived CDR1 and CDR2 are LGHNT and FRNRAP. CDR3 sequence reads: CASGPPGRGKETQYF. CDR3 DNA sequence: TGTGCTAGTGGTCCCCCGGGGCGGGGAAAGGAGACCCAGTACTTC.

The count of this clone is one. V gene TRBV5-1 combines with J gene TRBJ2-1; 8 bases are shared with TRBD1. The CDR3 totals 12 residues. Germline V gene data show CDR1 as SGHRS and CDR2 as YFSETQ. V was clipped by 4 bases and J by 9 bases; unmatched bases: 3. The CDR3 DNA sequence: TGCGCCAGCAGCCCGGACAGGGTTGAGCAGTTCTTC. This encodes CASSPDRVEQFF.

The chain recombines TRBV15 with TRBJ2-3; D not certain. The CDR3 runs 14 residues. In germline, CDR1 is LNHNV, CDR2 YYDKDF (reference sequence). V was pared by 5 bases and J by 0 bases, with 9 bases between. The CDR3: CATSLLASTDTQYF. The DNA for the CDR3 is TGTGCCACCAGCCTCTTAGCTAGCACAGATACGCAGTATTTT.

The chain has TRBV5-1 and TRBJ2-1; D not resolved. The CDR3 covers 12 residues. Germline V gene data show CDR1 as SGHRS and CDR2 as YFSETQ. Trimming took off 1 base at V and 8 bases at J, with 7 bases between the two ends. The CDR3, as DNA: TGCGCCAGCAGCTTGCCCAGTGATGAGCAGTTCTTC. Protein product: CASSLPSDEQFF.

This clone was recorded a few times. This chain connects TRBV7-2 to TRBJ1-1; D remains unclear. This CDR3 spans 13 amino acids. Per germline, CDR1 SGHTA and CDR2 FQGNSA. V lost 4 bases and J lost 0, with 6 bases in between. The CDR3 nucleotides are TGTGCCAGCAGCTCGGGGATGAACACTGAAGCTTTCTTT. This codes for CASSSGMNTEAFF.

This rearrangement joins TRBV6-1 to TRBJ2-4; tentative D call: TRBD1 (5 bases). V was shortened by 6 bases and J by 4 bases, with 16 bases between the two germline ends. The CDR3 totals 15 residues. In germline, CDR1 is MNHNS, CDR2 SASEGT. CDR3 residues: CASSPDWGPKNIQYF. CDR3 sequence (DNA): TGTGCCAGCAGCCCCGATTGGGGCCCTAAAAACATTCAGTACTTC.

This clone has just a few counts. This sequence joins TRBV5-4 and TRBJ2-7; D is possibly TRBD1 or TRBD2 (5 bases each). Trimming shortened V by 4 bases and J by 0 bases, and 17 bases separated the two germline ends. CDR3 size: 16 residues. Germline lookup yields CDR1 SGHNT and CDR2 YYREEE (reference sequence). The CDR3 is CASSPASGATSYEQYF. The CDR3 bases are TGTGCCAGCAGCCCGGCATCCGGGGCAACCTCCTACGAGCAGTACTTC.

This clone has a count of ten or more. The chain employs TRBV6-1 and TRBJ1-6; D might be TRBD1 (5 bases). V lost 4 bases to trimming and J lost 10 bases, with 14 bases between them. The CDR3 is 14 amino acids. CDR1 is MNHNS, CDR2 SASEGT, per germline. CDR3 sequence (DNA): TGTGCCAGCAGTGTGGGCAGGGTGGACTCACCCCTCCACTTT. Amino acids: CASSVGRVDSPLHF.

V and J are TRBV27 and TRBJ1-6, with D unclear. This CDR3 spans 12 amino acids. With 8 bases removed from V and 10 bases from J, the gap between germline ends came to 12 bases. Germline CDR1 MNHEY, CDR2 SMNVEV (reference sequence). CDR3 DNA: TGTGCCAGCTCGGATTTGGTGTCACCCCTCCACTTT. This encodes CASSDLVSPLHF.